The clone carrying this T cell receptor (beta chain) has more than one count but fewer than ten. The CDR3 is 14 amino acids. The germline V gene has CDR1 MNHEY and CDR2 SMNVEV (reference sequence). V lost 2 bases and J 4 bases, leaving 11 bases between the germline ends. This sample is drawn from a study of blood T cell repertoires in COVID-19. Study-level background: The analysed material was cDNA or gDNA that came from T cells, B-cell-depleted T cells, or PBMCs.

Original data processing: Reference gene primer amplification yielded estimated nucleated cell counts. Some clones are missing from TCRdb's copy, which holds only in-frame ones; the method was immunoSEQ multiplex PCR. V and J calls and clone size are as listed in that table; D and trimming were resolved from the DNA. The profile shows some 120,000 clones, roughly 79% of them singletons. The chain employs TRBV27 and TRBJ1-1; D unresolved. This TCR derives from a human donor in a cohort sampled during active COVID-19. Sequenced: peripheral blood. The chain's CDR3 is CASSLGPLSTEAFF. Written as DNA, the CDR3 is TGTGCCAGCAGTTTAGGGCCGCTGAGCACTGAAGCTTTCTTT.